These 7 T cell receptor beta chains were sequenced from one sample in a study of long-term antiretroviral therapy in people with HIV. Version v3.0 of the immunoSEQ assay was performed at survey level. The table came from immunoSEQ multiplex PCR; TCRdb's copy has only in-frame clones and leaves some out. The sample carries around 7,900 clones, over 75% recorded once. The material was unsorted PBMCs, obtained 0.1 years after starting antiretroviral therapy. The receptors were sampled from a man aged 35 to 55 with HIV.

By proportion, this clone is medium-sized. Other nucleotide sequences in the sample specify the same CDR3. This rearrangement joins TRBV4-3 to TRBJ2-3; D may be TRBD2 (5 bases). Germline V gene lookup returns CDR1 LGHNA and CDR2 YSLEER. This CDR3 has 14 residues. Trimming pared 0 bases from V and 6 bases from J, leaving 10 bases between. The CDR3, as DNA: TGCGCCAGCAGCCAAGATCGATCGGGGGATACGCAGTATTTT. Amino acid sequence: CASSQDRSGDTQYF.

CDR3 amino acids: CASSLGANTDTQYF. CDR3 DNA: TGTGCCAGCAGCTTGGGCGCCAACACAGATACGCAGTATTTT. The rearrangement links TRBV11-2 to TRBJ2-3, with unresolved D. CDR1 is SGHAT, CDR2 FQNNGV, per germline. V was trimmed by 3 bases and J by 2 bases, leaving 9 bases between them. The CDR3 contains 14 residues.

The genes are TRBV19 and TRBJ1-5; D gene unclear. From germline, CDR1 is LNHDA and CDR2 SQIVND (reference sequence). Trimming stripped 2 bases from V and 3 bases from J, with 11 bases between. The CDR3 is 15 amino acids. CDR3 region: CASSITVASNQPQHF. The CDR3 nucleotides read TGTGCCAGTAGTATAACCGTGGCCTCCAATCAGCCCCAGCATTTT.

The rearrangement uses TRBV27 and TRBJ2-7; 10 nucleotides align to TRBD1. Looked up from germline, CDR1 is MNHEY and CDR2 is SMNVEV (reference sequence). The V gene end was trimmed by 2 bases and the J gene end by 6 bases; junction bases not matched to a gene: 7. The CDR3 has 15 amino acids. CDR3 DNA: TGTGCCAGCAGTTTAACCTCGACAGGGGGCCCCGAGCAGTACTTC. As protein: CASSLTSTGGPEQYF.

This chain joins TRBV6-5 and TRBJ2-2, with D hard to call. Looked up from germline, CDR1 is MNHEY and CDR2 is SVGAGI. V was shortened by 11 bases and J by 5 bases, with 12 bases between the two germline ends. This CDR3 has 12 amino acids. This CDR3 is CALASRTGELFF. The CDR3 DNA follows: TGTGCCTTGGCCAGTCGGACCGGGGAGCTGTTTTTT.

V usage is TRBV6-1 and J usage is TRBJ1-2; 7 bases match TRBD1. The length of the CDR3 is 12 residues. The V segment lost 8 bases and the J segment 4 bases; nucleotides outside the gene matches: 4. Germline CDR1 MNHNS, CDR2 SASEGT. The CDR3 spells CASVRQGYGYTF. CDR3 sequence (DNA): TGTGCCAGCGTGAGACAGGGCTATGGCTACACCTTC.

The chain is built from TRBV27 and TRBJ2-3; TRBD1 agrees at 8 bases. J lost 2 bases, V lost 8 bases, and 15 bases had no gene match. Germline V gene data show CDR1 as MNHEY and CDR2 as SMNVEV (reference sequence). This CDR3 has 17 residues. The CDR3 region is CASADRVRLFSTDTQYF. For the CDR3, the DNA is TGTGCCAGCGCGGACAGGGTTAGGTTATTTTCCACAGATACGCAGTATTTT.